This TCR beta chain originates from a study of technical replicates of blood from a handful of donors. This clone was found many times. TCRdb's table, derived via immunoSEQ multiplex PCR, lists solely in-frame clones and lacks some. The table records more than 60,000 clones, approximately 87% of them present only once. Specimen: PBMCs. The clonotype comes from a human donor in good health. Some clones in this sample may be carry-over from other donors' samples.

The CDR3 DNA reads TGTGCCAGCAGCGGAGACAGCCTCACTGAAGCTTTCTTT. Protein product: CASSGDSLTEAFF. This sequence joins TRBV9 and TRBJ1-1; TRBD1 is a possible D gene (5 bases). Trimming shortened V by 3 bases and J by 4 bases, and 10 bases separated the two germline ends. Germline-derived CDR1 and CDR2 are SGDLS and YYNGEE. The CDR3 totals 13 residues.